This passage covers 13 T cell receptor beta chains from one sample sequenced in a study of blood T cell repertoires in COVID-19. This table comes from immunoSEQ multiplex PCR, and its TCRdb copy is limited to in-frame clones, with some not included. The sample consists of about 120,000 clones, around 78% of them appearing once. The sample was peripheral blood. The receptors stem from an older man with acute or convalescent COVID-19.

This chain connects TRBV5-1 to TRBJ2-1, with 14 bases that match TRBD2. Germline CDR1 reads SGHRS; CDR2 reads YFSETQ. The CDR3 contains 14 residues. Trimming at V came to 0 bases and at J to 10 bases, leaving 0 bases not matched to a gene. The CDR3 spells CASSLGLAGGEQFF. CDR3 nucleotides: TGCGCCAGCAGCTTGGGACTAGCGGGGGGGGAGCAGTTCTTC.

The rearrangement uses TRBV7-3 and TRBJ1-5, with TRBD1 as a possible D gene (5 bases). Germline V CDR1 and CDR2: SGHTA, FQGTGA. V lost 11 bases, J lost 0 bases, and 23 bases lay in between. The CDR3 covers 17 residues. As DNA, the CDR3 is TGTGCCTACCAGCATTCGCAGGGCCCGGATAGCAATCAGCCCCAGCATTTT. Protein: CAYQHSQGPDSNQPQHF.

This chain joins TRBV2 and TRBJ2-5; D gene unclear. Deletions cut 4 bases from V and 2 bases from J, with 8 bases between. Germline V gene data show CDR1 as SNHLY and CDR2 as FYNNEI. This CDR3 contains 13 residues. The CDR3 protein is CASSAEQQETQYF. The CDR3 region has the DNA TGTGCCAGCAGTGCCGAACAGCAAGAGACCCAGTACTTC.

The gene calls are TRBV5-1 and TRBJ1-3; weak D call: TRBD1 (6 bases). Trimming pared 4 bases from V and 3 bases from J, leaving 17 bases between. The CDR3 length is 16 residues. Germline V gene lookup returns CDR1 SGHRS and CDR2 YFSETQ. CDR3 DNA sequence: TGCGCCAGCAGCCCGGGACACGCGGTGGGTGGAAACACCATATATTTT. It specifies CASSPGHAVGGNTIYF.

The CDR3 DNA follows: TGTGCCAGTAGTCGGACAGGGGAAGGTAACTATGGCTACACCTTC. Its protein product is CASSRTGEGNYGYTF. The rearrangement links TRBV19 to TRBJ1-2; 9 nucleotides match TRBD1. Germline trimming cut 5 bases from V and 1 base from J; bases unmatched to any gene: 5. The CDR3 consists of 15 residues. Germline values: CDR1 LNHDA, CDR2 SQIVND (reference sequence).

The chain is built from TRBV6-5 and TRBJ2-7; 7 positions match TRBD2. V shed 6 bases, J shed 1 base, and the junction held 6 bases outside the gene matches. Germline V gives CDR1 MNHEY, CDR2 SVGAGI. The CDR3 contains 14 residues. The CDR3 DNA follows: TGTGCCAGCAGGGAGCGGGACTTATCCTACGAGCAGTACTTC. This translates into CASRERDLSYEQYF.

V gene TRBV7-3 combines with J gene TRBJ2-1; D ambiguous. The CDR3 contains 14 residues. V gave up 5 bases and J gave up 10 bases, with 18 bases separating them. Germline loops: CDR1 SGHTA, CDR2 FQGTGA. CDR3: CASSLIPHLEEQFF. The CDR3 nucleotides are TGTGCCAGCAGCCTAATACCCCACTTAGAGGAGCAGTTCTTC.

CDR3 sequence reads: CAWSPQGAGNTIYF. The CDR3 DNA sequence: TGTGCCTGGAGCCCACAGGGAGCTGGAAACACCATATATTTT. J is TRBJ1-3 and V is TRBV30; possibly TRBD1 for D (6 bases). The CDR3 has 14 residues. Germline CDR1 reads GTSNPN; CDR2 reads SVGIG (reference sequence). Trimming took 3 bases from V and 2 from J, leaving 11 bases between them.

The chain carries TRBV19 and TRBJ2-5; 9 bases line up with TRBD1. This CDR3 is built from 15 residues. Per germline, CDR1 LNHDA and CDR2 SQIVND (reference sequence). The ends lost 6 bases at V and 1 base at J; junction bases unmatched: 6. The CDR3 loop reads CASSANRGRQETQYF. The CDR3 nucleotides are TGTGCCAGTAGCGCCAACAGGGGGCGCCAAGAGACCCAGTACTTC.

The chain employs TRBV7-3 and TRBJ1-2, with 8 bases that match TRBD1. Germline trimming cut 3 bases from V and 2 bases from J; bases unmatched to any gene: 5. The CDR3 contains 15 residues. The germline V gene encodes CDR1 SGHTA and CDR2 FQGTGA. The CDR3 coding sequence is TGTGCCAGCAGCTTCCAGGACAGGGCCAACTATGGCTACACCTTC. This gives the protein CASSFQDRANYGYTF.

The chain combines TRBV6-1 with TRBJ1-1; TRBD1 aligns across 7 bases. The V and J ends lost 2 bases and 5 bases, in that order; junction bases with no gene match: 11. The CDR3 loop spans 16 amino acids. The germline gives CDR1 MNHNS, CDR2 SASEGT. The CDR3 region is CASSELRGDRRTEAFF. The CDR3, as DNA: TGTGCCAGCAGTGAACTCCGAGGGGACAGAAGAACTGAAGCTTTCTTT.

There are a few counts of this clone. The chain employs TRBV2 and TRBJ2-5; 9 nucleotides match TRBD1. V gave up 6 bases and J gave up 6 bases; unmatched junction bases: 14. Germline lookup yields CDR1 SNHLY and CDR2 FYNNEI. The CDR3 loop spans 16 amino acids. Here the CDR3 DNA reads TGTGCCAGCAGCCCCCCCACAGGGGGCGCAAGAAAGACCCAGTACTTC. Translating it yields CASSPPTGGARKTQYF.

A single count supports this clone. The genes are TRBV7-3 and TRBJ1-1; D unclear. The ends were cut back, 5 bases at V and 1 base at J, with 8 bases in the middle. CDR3 length equals 13 residues. Per the germline V gene, CDR1 is SGHTA and CDR2 is FQGTGA. CDR3 in DNA: TGTGCCAGCAGCCAACAGCCGAACACTGAAGCTTTCTTT. It translates to CASSQQPNTEAFF.